These 4 T cell receptor beta chains were all obtained from the same sample, sequenced in a study of immune evolution from preneoplasia to lung adenocarcinoma. Here immunoSEQ multiplex PCR was the method, and the copy in TCRdb shows in-frame clones only, minus some. The table has some 16,000 clones, 86% seen once. Sequencing was done on a sample of FFPE invasive lung adenocarcinoma tissue. These receptors were taken from a person aged 70 to 85 with invasive lung adenocarcinoma.

The rearrangement uses TRBV7-2 and TRBJ2-1; 10 bases are shared with TRBD2. This CDR3 spans 17 amino acids. CDR1 and CDR2 from the germline V gene are SGHTA and FQGNSA. V lost 1 base to trimming and J lost 6 bases; unmatched junction nucleotides: 9. The CDR3 nucleotides are TGTGCCAGCAGCTTAGAACCCGGGACTAGCGTCGGCAATGAGCAGTTCTTC. Translating it yields CASSLEPGTSVGNEQFF.

The V call is TRBV28, the J call TRBJ1-3, with unresolved D. Between the trimmed V and J ends, which lost 2 bases and 0 bases, there was a span of 14 bases. This CDR3 contains 17 residues. Germline V gene lookup returns CDR1 MDHEN and CDR2 SYDVKM. Here the CDR3 reads CASSLVSGPTSGNTIYF. The CDR3 nucleotides are TGTGCCAGCAGTTTAGTTTCAGGACCCACCTCTGGAAACACCATATATTTT.

The rearrangement uses TRBV7-8 and TRBJ2-3; TRBD2 matches 7 bases. The CDR3 length is 15 residues. V was clipped by 0 bases and J by 2 bases; unmatched bases: 2. Germline V gene sequence: CDR1 SGHVS, CDR2 FQNEAQ. Here the CDR3 DNA reads TGTGCCAGCAGCTTAGCGGGAGGGATCACAGATACGCAGTATTTT. It yields the protein CASSLAGGITDTQYF.

The chain uses TRBV9 and TRBJ1-3, with D uncertain. The CDR3 is 15 amino acids. The germline CDR1 and CDR2 sequences are SGDLS and YYNGEE. V lost 3 bases to trimming and J lost 0 bases, with 10 bases between them. The CDR3 region has the DNA TGTGCCAGCAGCGAGGGTTTGGGCTCTGGAAACACCATATATTTT. Its translation: CASSEGLGSGNTIYF. Together with reference TRBV9 and TRBJ1-3, the CDR3 gives the full variable domain: DSGVTQTPKHLITATGQRVTLRCSPRSGDLSVYWYQQSLDQGLQFLIQYYNGEERAKGNILERFSAQQFPDLHSELNLSSLELGDSALYFCASSEGLGSGNTIYFGEGSWLTVV.